This paragraph reports one T cell receptor beta chain. Its antigen is unknown. This sample stems from a study of monozygotic twins with inflammatory bowel disease. Study findings and constraints: Versus healthy twins, IBD patients showed fewer clonotypes shared with others, especially with disease activity. Support for any single strong IBD-associated signal or clonotype was not found.

The CDR3 covers 14 residues. Germline CDR1 MRHNA, CDR2 SNTAGT. TCRdb reanalyzed the 5' RACE reads and collapses them to one entry per CDR3 protein, without DNA. In total, the table holds about 350,000 distinct CDR3 sequences. The sequence was collected from a human donor with ulcerative colitis or Crohn's disease, or a healthy co-twin of an affected twin (not recorded which). Sequenced: blood. The J gene is TRBJ2-7, the V gene TRBV6-4. This CDR3 is CASRLEGRPYEQYF.